The 27 T cell receptor beta chains in this list originate from one sample, sequenced in a study of blood T cells in healthy people across ages. It was with a sample-barcoded 5' primer and a J-beta primer mix that a second PCR of about 6 to 11 cycles was run. TCRdb recomputed calls from the 5' RACE reads with MiXCR, one row per CDR3 protein. The sample includes 700,000 to 900,000 distinct CDR3 sequences, about a quarter of them seen just once. These data are also associated with another study on T cells of mothers and their children.

Specimen: blood. These receptors came from a boy aged 5-17 years in good health.

Here the CDR3 DNA reads TGTGCCAGCAGTTTGCGGGCGGGGTCTAGCACAGATACGCAGTATTTT. Protein sequence: CASSLRAGSSTDTQYF. The chain employs TRBV12-3 or TRBV12-4 and TRBJ2-3, with D perhaps TRBD2 (6 bases). This CDR3 is built from 16 residues. The ends were cut back, 3 bases at V and 0 bases at J, with 13 bases in the middle.

This clonotype was detected only a few times. J is TRBJ1-5 and V is TRBV3-1; D not certain. The CDR3 is 14 residues long. Trimming stripped 1 base from V and 5 bases from J, with 9 bases between. Germline CDR1 reads LGHDT; CDR2 reads YNNKEL (reference sequence). CDR3 in amino acids: CASSQVGFDQPQHF. The CDR3 DNA is TGTGCCAGCAGCCAAGTAGGATTTGATCAGCCCCAGCATTTT.

V usage is TRBV28 and J usage is TRBJ1-4; unclear D gene. CDR1 is MDHEN, CDR2 SYDVKM, per germline. The CDR3 has 13 amino acids. Trimming took off 5 bases at V and 7 bases at J, with 11 bases between the two ends. CDR3: CASSTGPVEKLFF. In nucleotides, the CDR3 is TGTGCCAGCAGTACTGGCCCAGTTGAAAAACTGTTTTTT.

V is TRBV28 and J is TRBJ1-2; D is perhaps TRBD1 (6 bases). CDR1 and CDR2 from the germline V gene are MDHEN and SYDVKM. With 6 bases removed from V and 4 bases from J, the gap between germline ends came to 18 bases. The CDR3 is 15 amino acids. CDR3 nucleotide sequence: TGTGCCAGCAGCTCCCGGGACACCGAGTTCTATGGCTACACCTTC. Its protein is CASSSRDTEFYGYTF.

In this sample, this clonotype turned up a few times. V gene TRBV7-6 combines with J gene TRBJ2-5, with D uncertain. The J call is uncertain, as TRBJ2-1 better fits the DNA end. The CDR3 contains 13 residues. Germline loops: CDR1 SGHVS, CDR2 FNYEAQ. CDR3 protein: CASSPRSENEQFF. Here the CDR3 DNA reads TGTGCCAGCAGCCCTAGGTCGGAGAATGAGCAGTTCTTC.

A few counts support this clonotype. DNA for the CDR3: TGCAGCGTCGTTCCGGGACGGCTGTACAATGAGCAGTTCTTC. Translating it yields CSVVPGRLYNEQFF. The rearrangement joins TRBV29-1 to TRBJ2-1; D could derive from TRBD1 or TRBD2 (5 bases each). Germline V gene data show CDR1 as SQVTM and CDR2 as ANQGSEA. Trimming took off 6 bases at V and 4 bases at J, with 16 bases between the two ends. CDR3 size: 14 residues.

This chain links TRBV24-1 with TRBJ2-2; D may be TRBD2 (5 bases). V lost 3 bases, J lost 6 bases, and 7 bases lay in between. The CDR3 totals 13 residues. CDR1 is KGHDR and CDR2 is SFDVKD in the germline V gene. In DNA, the CDR3 is TGTGCCACCAGTGATGGACTGGCCGGGGAGCTGTTTTTT. As protein: CATSDGLAGELFF.

This rearrangement joins TRBV27 to TRBJ1-4; 9 bases fit TRBD1. The germline CDR1 and CDR2 sequences are MNHEY and SMNVEV (reference sequence). The CDR3 extends over 13 amino acids. Unmatched junction bases numbered 7, after V lost 8 bases and J lost 9 bases. Here the CDR3 DNA reads TGTGCCAGCCGGGACAGGGATAGAAAAAAACTGTTTTTT. Protein sequence: CASRDRDRKKLFF.

The chain couples TRBV5-1 to TRBJ2-5; D may be TRBD1 or TRBD2 (5 bases each). Per the germline V gene, CDR1 is SGHRS and CDR2 is YFSETQ. This CDR3 has 15 residues. The ends were cut back, 0 bases at V and 5 bases at J, with 14 bases in the middle. This chain's CDR3 is CASSLEAGWGETQYF. Written as DNA, the CDR3 is TGCGCCAGCAGCTTGGAAGCAGGATGGGGGGAGACCCAGTACTTC.

This chain links TRBV9 with TRBJ2-2; D remains ambiguous. Trimming shortened V by 5 bases and J by 1 base, and 9 bases separated the two germline ends. CDR1 is SGDLS, CDR2 YYNGEE, per germline. The CDR3 runs 14 residues. This CDR3 reads CASRNSQNTGELFF. CDR3 nucleotide sequence: TGTGCCAGCAGAAATAGCCAGAACACCGGGGAGCTGTTTTTT.

The CDR3 sequence is CAASGGLQETQYF. The CDR3 bases are TGTGCCGCCTCCGGGGGACTTCAAGAGACCCAGTACTTC. V and J are TRBV10-3 and TRBJ2-5; D is possibly TRBD2 (6 bases). This CDR3 contains 13 residues. V lost 11 bases and J 2 bases, leaving 15 bases between the germline ends. The germline CDR1 and CDR2 sequences are ENHRY and SYGVKD.

There are a few counts of this clonotype. V and J are TRBV6-6 and TRBJ1-1; TRBD1 is a possible D gene (5 bases). Germline CDR1 reads MNHNY; CDR2 reads SVGAGI (reference sequence). The CDR3 extends over 14 amino acids. V lost 6 bases to trimming and J lost 1 base, with 12 bases between them. The CDR3 DNA is TGTGCCAGCAGCCCCCTTGACAGGAACACTGAAGCTTTCTTT. This encodes CASSPLDRNTEAFF.

The rearrangement joins TRBV12-3 or TRBV12-4 to TRBJ2-3; tentatively, D is TRBD2 (6 bases). The ends were cut back, 1 base at V and 6 bases at J, with 17 bases in the middle. The CDR3 is 16 residues long. In nucleotides, the CDR3 is TGTGCCAGCAGTTTAGGTGCGGGGAGGCCTCGGGATACGCAGTATTTT. This codes for CASSLGAGRPRDTQYF.

The chain links TRBV6-1 to TRBJ2-5; 10 nucleotides line up with TRBD1. V was clipped by 10 bases and J by 7 bases; unmatched bases: 12. The CDR3 is 14 residues long. Germline V lookup: CDR1 MNHNS, CDR2 SASEGT. CDR3 residues: CATYLTGGSGTQYF. CDR3 nucleotide sequence: TGTGCCACCTACCTGACAGGGGGCTCTGGGACCCAGTACTTC.

Many counts were recorded for this clonotype. The rearrangement uses TRBV12-3 or TRBV12-4 and TRBJ1-4; 8 bases align to TRBD1. The trim removed 2 bases at V and 7 bases at J, leaving 3 bases unmatched. This CDR3 spans 14 amino acids. The CDR3 coding sequence is TGTGCCAGCAGTTTAACAGGGGGTAGTGAAAAACTGTTTTTT. Protein product: CASSLTGGSEKLFF.

For the CDR3, the DNA is TGCAGTGCTATGGGGGTAGCGGGAAACTCCTACGAGCAGTACTTC. Its protein is CSAMGVAGNSYEQYF. The chain carries TRBV20-1 and TRBJ2-7, with 8 bases that match TRBD2. With 4 bases clipped from V and 0 bases from J, the junction kept 8 bases outside the gene matches. The CDR3 contains 15 residues. CDR1 DFQATT and CDR2 SNEGSKA come from the germline V gene (reference sequence).

The chain carries TRBV14 and TRBJ1-2; no firm D call. V was pared by 0 bases and J by 5 bases, with 7 bases between. Germline-derived CDR1 and CDR2 are SGHDN and FVKESK. CDR3 length equals 13 residues. The CDR3 DNA is TGTGCCAGCAGCCAAGATCGAAAGTATGGCTACACCTTC. Its translation is CASSQDRKYGYTF.

The chain employs TRBV7-2 and TRBJ2-5; 7 nucleotides line up with TRBD2. The DNA end is more similar to TRBJ2-7, so the J call may be wrong. This CDR3 has 15 amino acids. In germline, CDR1 is SGHTA, CDR2 FQGNSA. This CDR3 reads CASSLSRTSSYEQYF. The CDR3 DNA is TGTGCCAGCAGCTTAAGCAGGACTAGCTCCTACGAGCAGTACTTC.

The chain uses TRBV10-1 and TRBJ1-3; unclear D gene. Germline V gene data show CDR1 as WNHNN and CDR2 as SYGVQD (reference sequence). There are 14 residues in the CDR3. V was shortened by 5 bases and J by 5 bases, with 13 bases between the two germline ends. The CDR3: CASSPNDRRNTIYF. The DNA for the CDR3 is TGCGCCAGCAGTCCCAATGACCGTCGAAACACCATATATTTT.

The rearrangement joins TRBV7-6 to TRBJ1-1, with 9 bases matching TRBD1. The ends lost 1 base at V and 3 bases at J; junction bases unmatched: 9. Germline V gene sequence: CDR1 SGHVS, CDR2 FNYEAQ. This CDR3 has 17 residues. The CDR3: CASSLGPLRTGDTEAFF. In DNA form, the CDR3 reads TGTGCCAGCAGCTTAGGCCCTCTCCGGACAGGGGACACTGAAGCTTTCTTT.

This clonotype came up a few times. One junction end disagrees with the germline gene, perhaps due to a read error. The DNA of the CDR3 is TGTGCCAGCAGTCAAAGGGGGGCCTACAATGGGCAGTTCTTC. The encoded protein is CASSQRGAYNGQFF. The chain combines TRBV11-2 with TRBJ2-1; D possibly uses TRBD1 or TRBD2 (6 bases each). The CDR3 is 14 residues long. Germline V gene data show CDR1 as SGHAT and CDR2 as FQNNGV. Full variable domain (remainder filled in from reference TRBV11-2 and TRBJ2-1): EAGVAQSPRYKIIEKRQSVAFWCNPISGHATLYWYQQILGQGPKLLIQFQNNGVVDDSQLPKDRFSAERLKGVDSTLKIQPAKLEDSAVYLCASSQRGAYNGQFFGPGTRLTVL.

In DNA form, the CDR3 reads TGCGCCAGCAGCCGACACGGAACTGACAGGGTTAGCACCTTC. It translates to CASSRHGTDRVSTF. The rearrangement links TRBV4-1 to TRBJ1-2, with TRBD1 matching over 7 bases. Germline V CDR1 and CDR2: MGHRA, YSYEKL. The CDR3 totals 14 residues. Unmatched junction bases numbered 15, after V lost 4 bases and J lost 13 bases.

Concerning this clonotype itself: A junction boundary mismatches the germline segment, possibly from a read error. This chain connects TRBV2 to TRBJ1-2, with 9 bases matching TRBD1. There are 13 residues in the CDR3. Germline assignment: CDR1 SNHLY and CDR2 FYNNEI. Here the CDR3 DNA reads TGTGCCAGCAGTACAGGACAGGGGATGGAGCACGCCTTC. This sequence encodes CASSTGQGMEHAF.

The table lists this clonotype with a count of one. The chain combines TRBV20-1 with TRBJ2-3, with D tentatively TRBD1 (5 bases). CDR3 size: 13 residues. The V end was cut by 6 bases, the J end by 2 bases, with 12 bases between. The V gene's germline CDR1 is DFQATT and CDR2 SNEGSKA (reference sequence). CDR3 sequence: CSAATGFTDTQYF. In DNA, the CDR3 is TGCAGTGCAGCCACAGGTTTCACAGATACGCAGTATTTT.

This clonotype was seen many times. Sequence at one end of the junction differs from germline and may be a read error. The chain carries TRBV5-1 and TRBJ2-5, with TRBD1 matching 9 bases. Looked up from germline, CDR1 is SGHRS and CDR2 is YFSETQ. The CDR3 covers 13 residues. CDR3 DNA sequence: TGTGCCAGCTCAAGGACAGGGGAAGAGACCCAGTACTTC. It yields the protein CASSRTGEETQYF.

This clonotype was detected a few times. The genes are TRBV20-1 and TRBJ2-6; D perhaps matches TRBD1 (5 bases). Trimming took off 7 bases at V and 2 bases at J, with 12 bases between the two ends. The germline V gene has CDR1 DFQATT and CDR2 SNEGSKA (reference sequence). This CDR3 has 14 residues. As DNA, the CDR3 is TGCAGTGTTAGGGGAAGTACTGGGGCCAACGTCCTGACTTTC. Its protein product is CSVRGSTGANVLTF.

The chain joins TRBV11-2 to TRBJ2-7; weak D call: TRBD1 (5 bases). CDR3 length: 14 residues. Trimming left V 6 bases short and J 0 bases short, with 12 bases between. The V gene's germline CDR1 is SGHAT and CDR2 FQNNGV. CDR3 amino acids: CASRDSFYSYEQYF. The DNA for the CDR3 is TGTGCCAGCAGAGACAGCTTCTACTCCTACGAGCAGTACTTC.